The T cell receptor (beta chain) described here comes from a study of T cell clusters in autoimmune cytopenias. This CDR3 region has 15 residues. Germline CDR1 MNHEY, CDR2 SMNVEV (reference sequence). Some 34,000 genome equivalents of blood DNA were amplified for TRB. One tube held mixed TRB-A and TRB-B primer pools for touch-down PCR. Using the multiplex PCR reads, TCRdb records one entry per CDR3 protein without DNA. Recorded for this sample: about 1,400 distinct CDR3 sequences. This clonotype registers medium-sized (0.01 to 0.1%) by frequency. The sequenced material came from peripheral blood. This chain links TRBV27 with TRBJ1-5; TCRdb indicates TRBD1, and absent DNA this call remains unverified. This TCR came from a human donor with an autoimmune cytopenia or autoimmune hepatitis (not recorded which). The CDR3 here is CASSPQTASNQPQHF.